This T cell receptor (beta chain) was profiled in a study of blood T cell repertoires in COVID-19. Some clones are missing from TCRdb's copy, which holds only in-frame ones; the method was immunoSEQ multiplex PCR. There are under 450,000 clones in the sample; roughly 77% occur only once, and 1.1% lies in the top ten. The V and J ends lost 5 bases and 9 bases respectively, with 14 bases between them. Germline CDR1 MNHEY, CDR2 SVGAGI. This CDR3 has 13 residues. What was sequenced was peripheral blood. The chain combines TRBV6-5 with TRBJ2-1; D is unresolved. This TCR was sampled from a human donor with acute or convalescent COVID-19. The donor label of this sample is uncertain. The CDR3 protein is CASSPIIGGEQFF. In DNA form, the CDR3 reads TGTGCCAGCAGTCCGATCATAGGCGGTGAGCAGTTCTTC.